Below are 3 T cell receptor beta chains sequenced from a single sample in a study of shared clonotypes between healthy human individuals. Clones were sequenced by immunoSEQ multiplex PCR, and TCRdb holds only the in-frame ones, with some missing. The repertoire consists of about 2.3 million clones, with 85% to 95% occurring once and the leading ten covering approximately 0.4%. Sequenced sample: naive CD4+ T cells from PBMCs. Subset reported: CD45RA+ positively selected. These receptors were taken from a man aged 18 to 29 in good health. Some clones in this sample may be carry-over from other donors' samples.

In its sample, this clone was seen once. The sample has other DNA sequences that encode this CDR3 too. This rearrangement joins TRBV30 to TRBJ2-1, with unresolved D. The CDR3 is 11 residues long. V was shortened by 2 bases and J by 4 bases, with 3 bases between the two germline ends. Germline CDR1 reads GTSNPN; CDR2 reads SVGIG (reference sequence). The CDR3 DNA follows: TGTGCCTGGAGTCCTTACAATGAGCAGTTCTTC. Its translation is CAWSPYNEQFF.

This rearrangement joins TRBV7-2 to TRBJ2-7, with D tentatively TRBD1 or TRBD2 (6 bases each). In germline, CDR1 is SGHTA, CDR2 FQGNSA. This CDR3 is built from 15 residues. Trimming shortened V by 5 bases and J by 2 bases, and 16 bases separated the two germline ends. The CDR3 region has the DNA TGTGCCAGCAGCCCTTCGGCGGGACACCCCTACGAGCAGTACTTC. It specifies CASSPSAGHPYEQYF. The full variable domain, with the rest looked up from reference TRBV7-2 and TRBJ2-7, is GAGVSQSPSNKVTEKGKDVELRCDPISGHTALYWYRQSLGQGLEFLIYFQGNSAPDKSGLPSDRFSAERTGGSVSTLTIQRTQQEDSAVYLCASSPSAGHPYEQYFGPGTRLTVT.

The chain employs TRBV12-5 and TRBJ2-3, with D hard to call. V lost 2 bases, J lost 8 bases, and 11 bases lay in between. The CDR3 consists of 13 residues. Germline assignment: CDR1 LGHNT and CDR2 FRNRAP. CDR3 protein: CASGLSPIGTQYF. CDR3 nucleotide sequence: TGTGCTAGTGGTTTGTCCCCGATAGGTACGCAGTATTTT. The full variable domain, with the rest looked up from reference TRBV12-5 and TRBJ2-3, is DARVTQTPRHKVTEMGQEVTMRCQPILGHNTVFWYRQTMMQGLELLAYFRNRAPLDDSGMPKDRFSAEMPDATLATLKIQPSEPRDSAVYFCASGLSPIGTQYFGPGTRLTVL.